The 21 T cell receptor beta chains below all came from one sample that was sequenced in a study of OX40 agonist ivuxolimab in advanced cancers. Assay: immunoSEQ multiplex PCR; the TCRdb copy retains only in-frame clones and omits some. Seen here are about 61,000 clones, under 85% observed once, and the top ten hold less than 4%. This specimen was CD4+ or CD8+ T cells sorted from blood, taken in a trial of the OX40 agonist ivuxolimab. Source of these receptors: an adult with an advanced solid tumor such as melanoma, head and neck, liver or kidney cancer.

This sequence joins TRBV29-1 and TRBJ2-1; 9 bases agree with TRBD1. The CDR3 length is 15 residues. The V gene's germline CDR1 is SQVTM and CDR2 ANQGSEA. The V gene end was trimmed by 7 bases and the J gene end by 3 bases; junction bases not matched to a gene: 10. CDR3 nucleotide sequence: TGCAGCGCCGGACCGGGACAGGGATACTACAATGAGCAGTTCTTC. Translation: CSAGPGQGYYNEQFF.

This CDR3 reads CASSTYTTYNSPLHF. CDR3 DNA sequence: TGTGCCAGCAGTACCTATACGACCTATAATTCACCCCTCCACTTT. The gene calls are TRBV28 and TRBJ1-6; no reliable D call. V shed 5 bases and J shed 2 bases, with 10 bases lying between them. The germline CDR1 and CDR2 sequences are MDHEN and SYDVKM. This CDR3 region has 15 residues.

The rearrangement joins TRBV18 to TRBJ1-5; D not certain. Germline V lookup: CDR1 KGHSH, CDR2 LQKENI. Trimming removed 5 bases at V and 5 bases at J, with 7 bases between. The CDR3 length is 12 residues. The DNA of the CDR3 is TGTGCCAGCTCAGAGGTGGATCAGCCCCAGCATTTT. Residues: CASSEVDQPQHF.

CDR3 in DNA: TGTGCCAGCAAACAGGGACAGACGAACACTGAAGCTTTCTTT. Its protein is CASKQGQTNTEAFF. V and J are TRBV6-5 and TRBJ1-1; 7 nucleotides align to TRBD1. Trimming took 7 bases from V and 1 from J; bases not matched to a gene: 6. CDR3 size: 14 residues. Germline V lookup: CDR1 MNHEY, CDR2 SVGAGI.

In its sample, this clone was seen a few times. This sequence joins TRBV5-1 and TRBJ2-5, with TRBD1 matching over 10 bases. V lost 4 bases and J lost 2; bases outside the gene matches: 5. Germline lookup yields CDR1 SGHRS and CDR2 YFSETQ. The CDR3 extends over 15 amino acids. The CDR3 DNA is TGCGCCAGCAGCCCGGGACAGGGGACACAAGAGACCCAGTACTTC. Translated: CASSPGQGTQETQYF. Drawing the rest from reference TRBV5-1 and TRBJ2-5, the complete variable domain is KAGVTQTPRYLIKTRGQQVTLSCSPISGHRSVSWYQQTPGQGLQFLFEYFSETQRNKGNFPGRFSGRQFSNSRSEMNVSTLELGDSALYLCASSPGQGTQETQYFGPGTRLLVL.

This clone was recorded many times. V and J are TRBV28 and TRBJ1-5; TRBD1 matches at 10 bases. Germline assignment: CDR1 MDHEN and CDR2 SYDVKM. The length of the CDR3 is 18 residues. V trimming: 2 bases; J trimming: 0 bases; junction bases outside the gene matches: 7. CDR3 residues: CASSLRDRGGYSNQPQHF. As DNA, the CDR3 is TGTGCCAGCAGTTTAAGGGACAGGGGCGGTTATAGCAATCAGCCCCAGCATTTT.

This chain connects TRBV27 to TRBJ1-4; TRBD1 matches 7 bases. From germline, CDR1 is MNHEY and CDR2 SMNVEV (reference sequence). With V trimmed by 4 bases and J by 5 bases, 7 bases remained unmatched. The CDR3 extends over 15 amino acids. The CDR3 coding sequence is TGTGCCAGCAGTTCAACCGGGACAGAGAATGAAAAACTGTTTTTT. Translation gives CASSSTGTENEKLFF.

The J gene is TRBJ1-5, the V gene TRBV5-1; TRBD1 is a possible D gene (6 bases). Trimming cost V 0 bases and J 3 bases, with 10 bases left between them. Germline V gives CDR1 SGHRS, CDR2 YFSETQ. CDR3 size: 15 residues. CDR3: CASSLDTGPNQPQHF. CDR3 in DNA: TGCGCCAGCAGCTTGGATACAGGGCCCAATCAGCCCCAGCATTTT.

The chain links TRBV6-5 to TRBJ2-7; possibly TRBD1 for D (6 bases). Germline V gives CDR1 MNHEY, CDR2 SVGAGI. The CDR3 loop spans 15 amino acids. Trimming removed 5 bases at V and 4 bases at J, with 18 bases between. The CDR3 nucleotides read TGTGCCAGCAGTCGGTCCCGGGACAAGCTTTACGAGCAGTACTTC. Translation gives CASSRSRDKLYEQYF.

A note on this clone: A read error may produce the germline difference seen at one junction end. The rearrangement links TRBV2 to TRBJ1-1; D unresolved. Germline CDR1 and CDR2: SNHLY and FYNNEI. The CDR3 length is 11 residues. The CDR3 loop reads CVSIYNTEAFF. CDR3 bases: TGTGTCAGCATCTATAACACTGAAGCTTTCTTT.

CDR3 protein: CASSFSEGWANYGYTF. CDR3 DNA sequence: TGCGCCAGCAGCTTTTCCGAAGGGTGGGCTAACTATGGCTACACCTTC. The rearrangement joins TRBV5-1 to TRBJ1-2; D call uncertain. The CDR3 contains 16 residues. Trimming took 2 bases from V and 0 from J, leaving 14 bases between them. Germline CDR1 and CDR2: SGHRS and YFSETQ.

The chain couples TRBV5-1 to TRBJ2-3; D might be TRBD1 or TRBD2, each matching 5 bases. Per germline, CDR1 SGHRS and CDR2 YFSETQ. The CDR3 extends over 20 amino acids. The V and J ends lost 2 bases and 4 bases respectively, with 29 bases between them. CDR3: CASSFHTFLGAREDPDTQYF. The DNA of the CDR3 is TGCGCCAGCAGCTTCCATACCTTCCTCGGGGCCAGAGAGGACCCAGATACGCAGTATTTT.

The CDR3 reads CSVAYGLTDTEAFF. The CDR3 bases are TGCAGCGTTGCCTATGGACTTACGGACACTGAAGCTTTCTTT. The chain is built from TRBV29-1 and TRBJ1-1, with D hard to call. Germline-derived CDR1 and CDR2 are SQVTM and ANQGSEA. The CDR3 covers 14 residues. V gave up 4 bases and J gave up 3 bases, with 15 bases separating them.

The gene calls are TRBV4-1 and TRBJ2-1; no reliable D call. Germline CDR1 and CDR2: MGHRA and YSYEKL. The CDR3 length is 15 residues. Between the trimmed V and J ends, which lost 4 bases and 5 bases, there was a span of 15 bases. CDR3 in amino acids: CASSRGPTRDNEQFF. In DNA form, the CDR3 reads TGCGCCAGCAGCCGTGGGCCAACGAGAGACAATGAGCAGTTCTTC.

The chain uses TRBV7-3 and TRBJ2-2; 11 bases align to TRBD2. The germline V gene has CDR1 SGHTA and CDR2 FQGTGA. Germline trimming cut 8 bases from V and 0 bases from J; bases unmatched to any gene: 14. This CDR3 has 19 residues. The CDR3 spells CASPQTTSGVITNTGELFF. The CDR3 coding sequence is TGTGCCAGCCCCCAAACGACTAGCGGGGTCATAACGAACACCGGGGAGCTGTTTTTT.

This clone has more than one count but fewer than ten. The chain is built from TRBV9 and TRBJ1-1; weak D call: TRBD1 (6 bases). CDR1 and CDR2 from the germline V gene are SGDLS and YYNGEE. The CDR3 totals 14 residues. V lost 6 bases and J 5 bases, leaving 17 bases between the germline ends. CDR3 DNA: TGTGCCAGCACCCAAGGGGGGGACGCGACTGAAGCTTTCTTT. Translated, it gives CASTQGGDATEAFF.

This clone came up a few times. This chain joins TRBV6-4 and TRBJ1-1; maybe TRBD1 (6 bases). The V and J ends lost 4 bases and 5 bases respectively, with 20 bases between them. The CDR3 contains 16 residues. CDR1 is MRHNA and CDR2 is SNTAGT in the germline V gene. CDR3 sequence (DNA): TGTGCCAGCAGTGTCGCTGCGGGGGGGCGCGGGACTGAAGCTTTCTTT. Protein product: CASSVAAGGRGTEAFF.

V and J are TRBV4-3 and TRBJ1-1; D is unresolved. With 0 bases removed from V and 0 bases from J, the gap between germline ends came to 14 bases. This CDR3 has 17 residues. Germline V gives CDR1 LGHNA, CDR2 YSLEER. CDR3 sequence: CASSQDGRGKMNTEAFF. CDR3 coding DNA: TGCGCCAGCAGCCAAGATGGGAGAGGGAAGATGAACACTGAAGCTTTCTTT.

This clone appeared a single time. The CDR3 region is CASSSVAGRETQYF. CDR3 DNA: TGTGCCAGCAGCTCCGTGGCGGGTCGGGAGACCCAGTACTTC. The rearrangement joins TRBV7-9 to TRBJ2-5; tentatively, D is TRBD2 (5 bases). Between the trimmed V and J ends, which lost 4 bases and 5 bases, there was a span of 14 bases. CDR3 size: 14 residues. CDR1 is SEHNR and CDR2 is FQNEAQ in the germline V gene (reference sequence).

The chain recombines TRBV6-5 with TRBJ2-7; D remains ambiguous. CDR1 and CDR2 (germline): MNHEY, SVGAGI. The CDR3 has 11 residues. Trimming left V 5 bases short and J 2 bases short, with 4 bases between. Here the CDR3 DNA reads TGTGCCAGCAGTGCCGCCTACGAGCAGTACTTC. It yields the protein CASSAAYEQYF.

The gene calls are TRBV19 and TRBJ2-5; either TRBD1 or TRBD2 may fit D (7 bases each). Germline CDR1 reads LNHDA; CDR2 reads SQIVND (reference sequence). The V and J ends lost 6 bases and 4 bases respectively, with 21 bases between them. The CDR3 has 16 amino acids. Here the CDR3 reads CASSEALQGGIETQYF. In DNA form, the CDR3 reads TGTGCCAGTAGCGAAGCCCTCCAGGGGGGGATAGAGACCCAGTACTTC.